The 2 T cell receptor beta chains reported below all come from one sample, sequenced in a study of cytomegalovirus exposure and HLA in healthy donors. PCR employed 60 Vbeta and 13 Jbeta primers. Repertoires were generated with immunoSEQ multiplex PCR, while TCRdb's copy carries only in-frame clones and drops some. The sample includes about 140,000 clones, around three quarters of them seen just once. Material for sequencing was PBMCs. Source of these receptors: a man aged 30-40 years in good health and CMV-seronegative.

This chain connects TRBV5-1 to TRBJ1-5; 7 positions match TRBD1. Germline V gene data show CDR1 as SGHRS and CDR2 as YFSETQ. The V gene end was trimmed by 4 bases and the J gene end by 5 bases; junction bases not matched to a gene: 3. This CDR3 has 13 amino acids. As DNA, the CDR3 is TGCGCCAGCAGCGTCGACAGGGATCAGCCCCAGCATTTT. Encoded protein: CASSVDRDQPQHF.

The rearrangement joins TRBV28 to TRBJ2-7, with 7 positions matching TRBD1. CDR1 and CDR2 from the germline V gene are MDHEN and SYDVKM. This CDR3 is built from 16 residues. V trimming: 5 bases; J trimming: 4 bases; junction bases outside the gene matches: 14. The CDR3 loop reads CASSPPPRQGSYEQYF. As DNA, the CDR3 is TGTGCCAGCAGTCCGCCACCCCGACAGGGTTCTTACGAGCAGTACTTC.